This paragraph covers one T cell receptor beta chain sequence. Its antigen remains unknown. The data are from a study of T cell responses to AZD1222 COVID-19 vaccine. Second doses that came at about 4 or about 12 weeks were put together. The CDR3 is 14 residues long. Germline CDR1 MDHEN, CDR2 SYDVKM. The V gene lost 3 bases and the J gene lost 0 bases, with 8 bases spanning the gap. The table came from immunoSEQ multiplex PCR; TCRdb's copy has only in-frame clones and leaves some out. The top ten hold over 1% of the sample, which has 150,000 or so clones, about 89% seen once. Overall study findings and caveats: Mapped onto spike, vaccine-associated CD4 TCRs spanned it and were dominant at 160-218 and 743-854. Targeting of unmutated variant regions was reportedly seen in nearly half of spike-specific TCRs. At baseline, seropositivity was found in only six or seven AZD1222 recipients.

The chain links TRBV28 to TRBJ1-1, with no clear D. The starting material was peripheral blood, obtained 28 days after the second AZD1222 dose. The sequence came from an adult who received the AZD1222 COVID-19 vaccine. The CDR3 region has the DNA TGTGCCAGCAGTTTGGTCAGATTGAACACTGAAGCTTTCTTT. This gives the protein CASSLVRLNTEAFF.